This passage covers 18 T cell receptor beta chains from one sample sequenced in a study of blood T cell repertoires in COVID-19. This table comes from immunoSEQ multiplex PCR, and its TCRdb copy is limited to in-frame clones, with some not included. The sample has approximately 110,000 clones, about three quarters seen once. The source material was peripheral blood. The receptor set was obtained from a woman in her 70s with acute or convalescent COVID-19.

This chain joins TRBV3-1 (or the pseudogene TRBV3-2) and TRBJ2-3; a possible D gene is TRBD1 (6 bases). Germline CDR1 LGHDT, CDR2 YNNKEL (reference sequence). This CDR3 is built from 15 residues. The V end was cut by 5 bases, the J end by 0 bases, with 12 bases between. CDR3 region: CASSVGTKSTDTQYF. The CDR3 nucleotides are TGTGCCAGCAGCGTCGGGACAAAGAGCACAGATACGCAGTATTTT.

The chain recombines TRBV6-5 with TRBJ1-1; 11 bases map to TRBD1. There are 15 residues in the CDR3. The germline V gene has CDR1 MNHEY and CDR2 SVGAGI. J was trimmed by 1 base and V by 6 bases; bases with no gene match: 4. In DNA form, the CDR3 reads TGTGCCAGCAGGACCGGGACAGGGGGGAACACTGAAGCTTTCTTT. Translating it yields CASRTGTGGNTEAFF.

This clone came up once. V is TRBV6-6 and J is TRBJ1-1; D perhaps matches TRBD1 (6 bases). This CDR3 spans 14 amino acids. The ends were cut back, 7 bases at V and 0 bases at J, with 12 bases in the middle. The germline gives CDR1 MNHNY, CDR2 SVGAGI (reference sequence). This chain's CDR3 is CASNSQGLNTEAFF. In DNA, the CDR3 is TGTGCCAGCAATTCCCAGGGGTTGAACACTGAAGCTTTCTTT.

This chain links TRBV9 with TRBJ2-7; TRBD2 matches 8 bases. The CDR3 is 16 residues long. V lost 0 bases, J lost 7 bases, and 12 bases stayed unmatched. In germline, CDR1 is SGDLS, CDR2 YYNGEE. The CDR3 DNA reads TGTGCCAGCAGCGTAGTTCCAGGCGTCGCGGGGGGAGAGCAGTACTTC. It codes for CASSVVPGVAGGEQYF.

The V gene is TRBV29-1, the J gene TRBJ1-1; D is ambiguous. Deletions cut 4 bases from V and 5 bases from J, with 11 bases between. CDR3 length: 12 residues. Germline CDR1 and CDR2: SQVTM and ANQGSEA. CDR3 protein: CSVGDGGTEAFF. The CDR3 coding sequence is TGCAGCGTTGGCGACGGAGGGACTGAAGCTTTCTTT.

This clone appeared once. The chain has TRBV7-9 and TRBJ2-1; D is possibly TRBD2 (6 bases). The CDR3 loop spans 17 amino acids. Looked up from germline, CDR1 is SEHNR and CDR2 is FQNEAQ (reference sequence). V was trimmed by 1 base and J by 5 bases, leaving 18 bases between them. The CDR3 nucleotides are TGTGCCAGCAGCTTAGGAGGAGGGCCGAGGGGCGACAATGAGCAGTTCTTC. Its protein is CASSLGGGPRGDNEQFF.

J is TRBJ1-1 and V is TRBV6-5, with D possibly being TRBD1 (5 bases). Germline values: CDR1 MNHEY, CDR2 SVGAGI. Trimming cost V 8 bases and J 4 bases, with 17 bases left between them. This CDR3 has 14 residues. The CDR3 DNA sequence: TGTGCCAGCCATCCATCTCAGGGTATCACTGAAGCTTTCTTT. Translation: CASHPSQGITEAFF.

This clone was observed a single time. The chain combines TRBV18 with TRBJ2-3; 8 bases are shared with TRBD2. This CDR3 is built from 16 residues. The germline gives CDR1 KGHSH, CDR2 LQKENI. V gave up 3 bases and J gave up 0 bases; unmatched junction bases: 5. The CDR3 nucleotides read TGTGCCAGCTCACCTTTCGCGGGGGGCAGCACAGATACGCAGTATTTT. This sequence encodes CASSPFAGGSTDTQYF.

This chain connects TRBV18 to TRBJ2-1; 9 bases match TRBD1. V shed 3 bases and J 2 bases; nucleotides not matched to a gene: 14. In germline, CDR1 is KGHSH, CDR2 LQKENI. The CDR3 has 19 residues. The CDR3 region is CASSPIRWNRDRAYNEQFF. CDR3 coding DNA: TGTGCCAGCTCACCCATCAGGTGGAACCGGGACAGGGCCTACAATGAGCAGTTCTTC. Drawing the rest from reference TRBV18 and TRBJ2-1, the complete variable domain is NAGVMQNPRHLVRRRGQEARLRCSPMKGHSHVYWYRQLPEEGLKFMVYLQKENIIDESGMPKERFSAEFPKEGPSILRIQQVVRGDSAAYFCASSPIRWNRDRAYNEQFFGPGTRLTVL.

J is TRBJ2-2 and V is TRBV29-1; D is possibly TRBD2 (6 bases). Trimming took 1 base from V and 3 from J, leaving 9 bases between them. CDR1 and CDR2 from the germline V gene are SQVTM and ANQGSEA. The CDR3 is made up of 14 amino acids. This chain's CDR3 is CSVEGGGDTGELFF. The CDR3 DNA reads TGCAGCGTTGAAGGGGGAGGCGACACCGGGGAGCTGTTTTTT.

The chain employs TRBV3-1 (or the pseudogene TRBV3-2) and TRBJ1-1; 10 bases match TRBD1. V lost 4 bases, J lost 4 bases, and 15 bases stayed unmatched. The germline V gene encodes CDR1 LGHDT and CDR2 YNNKEL (reference sequence). CDR3 length equals 18 residues. CDR3 nucleotide sequence: TGTGCCAGCAGCCCCAACTTAGCGGGACAGGGGCAAGGCACTGAAGCTTTCTTT. It specifies CASSPNLAGQGQGTEAFF.

This sequence joins TRBV2 and TRBJ2-2; 11 positions agree with TRBD1. The CDR3 spans 14 residues. Unmatched junction bases numbered 1, after V lost 6 bases and J lost 4 bases. In germline, CDR1 is SNHLY, CDR2 FYNNEI. The CDR3 bases are TGTGCCAGCAGAGGGACAGGGGGCACCGGGGAGCTGTTTTTT. This gives the protein CASRGTGGTGELFF.

V gene TRBV5-1 combines with J gene TRBJ1-1; D is uncertain. The CDR3 sequence is 12 residues long. CDR1 and CDR2 from the germline V gene are SGHRS and YFSETQ. The germline V and J ends were trimmed by 0 bases and 6 bases, with 6 bases remaining between them. The CDR3 bases are TGCGCCAGCAGCTTGGACGGGTCTGAAGCTTTCTTT. Protein sequence: CASSLDGSEAFF.

The genes are TRBV3-1 (or the pseudogene TRBV3-2) and TRBJ2-2, with D perhaps matching TRBD2 (5 bases). This CDR3 is 13 amino acids long. V was pared by 1 base and J by 7 bases, with 7 bases between. Germline CDR1 reads LGHDT; CDR2 reads YNNKEL (reference sequence). CDR3 loop: CASSQVGVGELFF. The CDR3 DNA follows: TGTGCCAGCAGCCAAGTCGGGGTCGGGGAGCTGTTTTTT.

This clone was seen more than once but under ten times. J is TRBJ1-4 and V is TRBV6-5, with 9 nucleotides matching TRBD1. Germline V gives CDR1 MNHEY, CDR2 SVGAGI. The CDR3 runs 15 residues. With V trimmed by 2 bases and J by 4 bases, 2 bases remained unmatched. CDR3 DNA: TGTGCCAGCAGTTACACAGGGGGCGGTAATGAAAAACTGTTTTTT. Protein product: CASSYTGGGNEKLFF.

The V gene is TRBV7-2, the J gene TRBJ1-6; tentatively, D is TRBD1 (5 bases). V dropped 5 bases and J dropped 3 bases, with 14 bases sitting between them. CDR1 and CDR2 from the germline V gene are SGHTA and FQGNSA. This CDR3 comprises 16 residues. The chain's CDR3 is CASSQRGKGYNSPLHF. CDR3 bases: TGTGCCAGCAGCCAGCGGGGGAAGGGCTATAATTCACCCCTCCACTTT.

The CDR3 coding sequence is TGTGCCAGTAGCCTAGTCCAAGGAAACACCATATATTTT. This gives the protein CASSLVQGNTIYF. The chain employs TRBV19 and TRBJ1-3, with unresolved D. Germline V lookup: CDR1 LNHDA, CDR2 SQIVND (reference sequence). The V end was cut by 6 bases, the J end by 4 bases, with 10 bases between. The CDR3 consists of 13 residues.

This clone came up once. The chain combines TRBV11-2 with TRBJ1-2, with 9 nucleotides matching TRBD1. J was trimmed by 4 bases and V by 2 bases; bases with no gene match: 2. CDR1 is SGHAT, CDR2 FQNNGV, per germline. The CDR3 sequence is 14 residues long. The CDR3 DNA reads TGTGCCAGCAGCTTAAGGACAGGGGTCTATGGCTACACCTTC. It is translated as CASSLRTGVYGYTF. Full variable domain (missing parts from reference TRBV11-2 and TRBJ1-2): EAGVAQSPRYKIIEKRQSVAFWCNPISGHATLYWYQQILGQGPKLLIQFQNNGVVDDSQLPKDRFSAERLKGVDSTLKIQPAKLEDSAVYLCASSLRTGVYGYTFGSGTRLTVV.